The 14 T cell receptor beta chains in this list originate from one sample, sequenced in a study of cytomegalovirus exposure and HLA in healthy donors. PCR used 60 Vbeta primers and 13 Jbeta primers. Assay: immunoSEQ multiplex PCR; the TCRdb copy retains only in-frame clones and omits some. The sample has about 130,000 clones; around 73% are singletons. The sequenced sample was PBMCs. These receptors all stem from a man aged 55 to 70 in good health and CMV-seropositive.

The chain is built from TRBV19 and TRBJ2-5, with a weak D call TRBD2 (6 bases). Germline V lookup: CDR1 LNHDA, CDR2 SQIVND (reference sequence). The CDR3 is 13 amino acids. Trimming removed 1 base from V and 3 bases from J, with 6 bases in between. Here the CDR3 DNA reads TGTGCCAGTAGTATAGGGGGGGAAGAGACCCAGTACTTC. Its translation is CASSIGGEETQYF. Combining the CDR3 with reference TRBV19 and TRBJ2-5 gives the whole variable domain DGGITQSPKYLFRKEGQNVTLSCEQNLNHDAMYWYRQDPGQGLRLIYYSQIVNDFQKGDIAEGYSVSREKKESFPLTVTSAQKNPTAFYLCASSIGGEETQYFGPGTRLLVL.

This rearrangement joins TRBV4-2 to TRBJ1-2; the D is unclear. Per germline, CDR1 LGHNA and CDR2 YNFKEQ. The CDR3 has 12 residues. V shed 4 bases and J shed 8 bases, with 11 bases lying between them. CDR3 DNA: TGTGCCAGCAGCCTGGAGTCCTCAGGCTACACCTTC. Translated: CASSLESSGYTF.

The J gene is TRBJ1-4, the V gene TRBV5-4; the match to TRBD1 covers 8 bases. V was pared by 1 base and J by 8 bases, with 7 bases of the junction left unmatched. The germline gives CDR1 SGHNT, CDR2 YYREEE (reference sequence). The CDR3 is 15 residues long. The CDR3 sequence is CASSLYQGAGEKLFF. The CDR3 nucleotides are TGTGCCAGCAGCTTGTACCAGGGGGCAGGAGAAAAACTGTTTTTT.

The rearrangement links TRBV13 to TRBJ1-1; possible D gene TRBD1, 6 bases. The CDR3 runs to 15 residues. Looked up from germline, CDR1 is PRHDT and CDR2 is FYEKMQ (reference sequence). Trimming shortened V by 3 bases and J by 0 bases, and 11 bases separated the two germline ends. CDR3 DNA: TGTGCCAGCAGCTTGATAAGGGGGATGAACACTGAAGCTTTCTTT. Amino acid sequence: CASSLIRGMNTEAFF.

The sample holds a few counts of this clone. The chain uses TRBV5-1 and TRBJ1-6; D uncertain. Germline CDR1 is SGHRS and CDR2 is YFSETQ. The length of the CDR3 is 15 residues. The V and J ends lost 0 bases and 4 bases respectively, with 8 bases between them. The CDR3 loop is CASSLETGYNSPLHF. The CDR3 DNA sequence: TGCGCCAGCAGCTTGGAGACTGGGTATAATTCACCCCTCCACTTT.

V usage is TRBV30 and J usage is TRBJ1-1, with a tentative D call TRBD1 (5 bases). This CDR3 region has 15 residues. The germline V gene has CDR1 GTSNPN and CDR2 SVGIG (reference sequence). V was pared by 1 base and J by 4 bases, with 16 bases between. The CDR3 DNA follows: TGTGCCTGGAGTGCCTCAGTAGGGGAAGGCACTGAAGCTTTCTTT. It codes for CAWSASVGEGTEAFF.

The V gene is TRBV28, the J gene TRBJ1-4; D call uncertain. The V end was cut by 6 bases, the J end by 0 bases, with 5 bases between. The CDR3 covers 13 residues. Germline V gives CDR1 MDHEN, CDR2 SYDVKM. The CDR3 DNA reads as TGTGCCAGCAGGAGAGCAACTAATGAAAAACTGTTTTTT. Translation gives CASRRATNEKLFF.

The J gene is TRBJ2-7, the V gene TRBV28, with D perhaps TRBD1 (8 bases). Germline V gives CDR1 MDHEN, CDR2 SYDVKM. The germline V and J ends were trimmed by 4 bases and 0 bases, with 13 bases remaining between them. The CDR3 is 15 residues long. This chain's CDR3 is CASSSTGGVSYEQYF. The CDR3 DNA is TGTGCCAGCAGTTCTACAGGGGGGGTCTCCTACGAGCAGTACTTC.

This clone is a singleton in its sample. This rearrangement joins TRBV18 to TRBJ2-5, with a weak D call TRBD1 (6 bases). Per the germline V gene, CDR1 is KGHSH and CDR2 is LQKENI. There are 13 residues in the CDR3. V lost 4 bases and J lost 1, with 7 bases in between. The CDR3 coding sequence is TGTGCCAGCTCACAGGGGGTCCAAGAGACCCAGTACTTC. Translated, it gives CASSQGVQETQYF. Full variable domain (remainder filled in from reference TRBV18 and TRBJ2-5): NAGVMQNPRHLVRRRGQEARLRCSPMKGHSHVYWYRQLPEEGLKFMVYLQKENIIDESGMPKERFSAEFPKEGPSILRIQQVVRGDSAAYFCASSQGVQETQYFGPGTRLLVL.

The V call is TRBV6-4, the J call TRBJ2-3; 14 bases line up with TRBD2. Germline values: CDR1 MRHNA, CDR2 SNTAGT. The CDR3 length is 15 residues. The V segment lost 4 bases and the J segment 4 bases; nucleotides outside the gene matches: 1. This chain's CDR3 is CASSGLAGGPDTQYF. CDR3 sequence (DNA): TGTGCCAGCAGTGGACTAGCGGGGGGGCCAGATACGCAGTATTTT.

In this sample, this clone turned up once. V gene TRBV27 combines with J gene TRBJ1-5; D is undetermined. Trimming removed 2 bases at V and 0 bases at J, with 23 bases between. Per germline, CDR1 MNHEY and CDR2 SMNVEV (reference sequence). This CDR3 region has 20 residues. The CDR3 nucleotides read TGTGCCAGCAGTTTAGGAGGAGGGCGGGGTTCGATTTATAGCAATCAGCCCCAGCATTTT. It translates to CASSLGGGRGSIYSNQPQHF.

This clone was seen only a few times. The chain uses TRBV9 and TRBJ2-1; TRBD2 matches 8 bases. Germline V gene lookup returns CDR1 SGDLS and CDR2 YYNGEE. The CDR3 consists of 14 residues. Unmatched junction bases numbered 6, after V lost 4 bases and J lost 6 bases. In nucleotides, the CDR3 is TGTGCCAGCAGCATTCGGGGGGGTCCCAATGAGCAGTTCTTC. This translates into CASSIRGGPNEQFF.

The chain carries TRBV5-8 and TRBJ2-5, with unresolved D. CDR1 is SGHTS, CDR2 YDEGEE, per germline. CDR3 size: 12 residues. V dropped 3 bases and J dropped 7 bases, with 10 bases sitting between them. In nucleotides, the CDR3 is TGTGCCAGCAGCTCCTATCGCGTGACCCAGTACTTC. Protein: CASSSYRVTQYF.

This clone is a singleton in its sample. The chain recombines TRBV28 with TRBJ1-1; no definite D call. V was shortened by 4 bases and J by 7 bases, with 10 bases between the two germline ends. Germline-derived CDR1 and CDR2 are MDHEN and SYDVKM. CDR3 size: 12 residues. The CDR3 is CASSSAYLEAFF. In DNA, the CDR3 is TGTGCCAGCAGTTCCGCGTACCTTGAAGCTTTCTTT.